The clone carrying this TCR beta chain came up once. The data are from a study of blood T cell repertoires in COVID-19. Study overall: The study drew acute and convalescent COVID-19 samples from the United States, Italy and Spain. T cells, B-cell-depleted T cells, or PBMCs provided the cDNA or gDNA that served as material.

Followed longitudinally, the Seattle patients had been enrolled during active infection. Germline V CDR1 and CDR2: MNHEY, SVGAGI. This CDR3 has 13 amino acids. V gave up 9 bases and J gave up 1 base, with 12 bases separating them. The authors' processing: Estimated nucleated cell counts came from reference gene primer amplification. Produced via immunoSEQ multiplex PCR; TCRdb's table is partial and in-frame only. The V and J calls and clone size come from that table; D and trimming were worked out from the DNA. The sample comprises more than 200,000 clones, around 84% of which are singletons, and 10% to 13% rests with the top ten.

This rearrangement joins TRBV6-5 to TRBJ1-1; no firm D call. This receptor was taken from a woman older than 75 with COVID-19, enrolled during active disease. The specimen was peripheral blood. This CDR3 reads CASRSSGNTEAFF. CDR3 bases: TGTGCCAGTAGATCCTCGGGGAACACTGAAGCTTTCTTT.